A selection of T cell receptor beta chains follows, all from one sample in a study of blood T cells in healthy people across ages. In TCRdb, the 5' RACE reads were re-called with MiXCR into one record per CDR3 protein. Here the sample spans fewer than 2 million distinct CDR3 sequences, about 39% being singletons. The material sequenced was blood. Every receptor here comes from a human donor in good health. CDR3s include the opening cysteine and the closing phenylalanine or tryptophan. Each record gives: clone size, V gene, J gene, CDR3 protein. Some rows have no size entry. The others give once, few or many, or a class for an expanded clone.

-	TRBV20-1	TRBJ2-4	CSALSRDRVQYF
-	TRBV24-1	TRBJ2-1	CATSDFKAGEQFF
-	TRBV20-1	TRBJ1-2	CSAWMQATDYGYTF
-	TRBV27	TRBJ2-7	CASSSSGGIYEQYF
-	TRBV6-2/TRBV6-3	TRBJ2-3	CASSSRHLSTDTQYF
few	TRBV20-1	TRBJ2-7	CSTESFGEQYF
-	TRBV29-1	TRBJ2-3	CSVDPEGATDTQYF
-	TRBV15	TRBJ1-2	CATSRGSTGRLYSYTF
few	TRBV15	TRBJ2-7	CATSVGQGYEQYF
-	TRBV7-2	TRBJ1-2	CASSPGRVVDSYGYTF
-	TRBV7-6	TRBJ2-5	CASSSTDQETQYF
-	TRBV6-2/TRBV6-3	TRBJ2-1	CASSYIRGTGVNAYEQFF
few	TRBV5-1	TRBJ1-5	CASSREGGAGQPQHF
-	TRBV11-1	TRBJ2-5	CASSLEGLVRNEQYF
-	TRBV28	TRBJ1-2	CASSVPGTGAFNYGYTF
-	TRBV24-1	TRBJ2-5	CATSDLDREAETQYF
-	TRBV20-1	TRBJ1-2	CSATAVGWSDYGYTF
-	TRBV5-1	TRBJ2-3	CASSLPQTGGQSDTQYF
-	TRBV6-5	TRBJ1-4	CASSYSTRDNEKLFF
-	TRBV12-3/TRBV12-4	TRBJ2-3	CASSLFYYFGFRPSTDTQYF
-	TRBV5-1	TRBJ1-2	CASRSEGIDYGYTF
-	TRBV13	-	CASSPTTDRGYEQYF
-	TRBV28	TRBJ2-7	CASLRRQGYYEQYF
-	TRBV28	TRBJ2-7	CASSLTDRLSYEQYF
few	TRBV27	TRBJ2-7	CASSLSPLLGFQYF
-	TRBV2	TRBJ1-2	CASRWVGYGYTF
few	TRBV12-3/TRBV12-4	TRBJ2-1	CASSLNLLFF
-	TRBV20-1	TRBJ1-5	CSAVPGGQPQHF
few	TRBV20-1	TRBJ2-3	CSASGGALWSTDTQYF
many	TRBV6-1	TRBJ2-7	CASSPTGTGVGIHYEQYF
few	TRBV7-9	TRBJ2-7	CASSFDMYEQYF
few	TRBV29-1	TRBJ1-2	CSVELEQGDYGYTF
few	TRBV12-3/TRBV12-4	TRBJ1-2	CASSTEDLYGYTF
few	TRBV2	TRBJ2-7	CASSPLRGQPYEQYF
-	TRBV10-3	TRBJ2-5	CAIRGDRGEETQYF
-	TRBV20-1	TRBJ1-1	CSARDMRIGEAFF
few	TRBV9	TRBJ2-2	CASSVGDTGELFF
-	TRBV12-3/TRBV12-4	TRBJ2-3	CASSPLRGGTDTQYF
-	TRBV3-1	TRBJ2-3	CASSQDRASVGTQYF
-	TRBV18	TRBJ2-1	CASSPPIMNEQFF
-	TRBV3-1	TRBJ1-2	CASSQGDNYGYTF
few	TRBV4-2	TRBJ2-7	CASSQLYPYEQYF
-	TRBV11-2	TRBJ1-5	CASSLERDNQPQHF
-	TRBV25-1	TRBJ2-3	CASSELQGLTDTQYF
few	TRBV7-2	TRBJ2-1	CASSLGGPLYYNEQFF
-	TRBV11-3	-	CASSFIGQTGEQYF
-	TRBV5-1	TRBJ1-2	CASRPPGTGVPYGYTF
-	TRBV6-6	TRBJ2-2	CASSYEETGELFF
-	TRBV11-2	-	CASSLLSNRDLGTQYF
few	TRBV2	TRBJ2-5	CASSEQGPQETQYF
-	TRBV7-6	TRBJ2-1	CASSLVTSGGAVNNEQFF
few	TRBV4-3	TRBJ1-2	CASSQVWAGGGYTF